Listed here are 9 T cell receptor beta chains from one sample, sequenced in a study of shared clonotypes between healthy human individuals. Sequencing was performed with immunoSEQ multiplex PCR; in TCRdb, only in-frame clones are kept and a portion is missing. Of around 1.5 million clones in the sample, around 98% were seen once. Material for sequencing was naive CD4+ T cells sorted from blood. Described subset: CD45RA+ positively selected. The origin of the receptors is a man aged 25-45 years in good health.

The rearrangement joins TRBV30 to TRBJ2-7; D is ambiguous. There are 14 residues in the CDR3. Trimming took off 2 bases at V and 0 bases at J, with 11 bases between the two ends. Germline V CDR1 and CDR2: GTSNPN, SVGIG (reference sequence). The CDR3 region is CAWSPNWSSYEQYF. The CDR3 DNA is TGTGCCTGGAGTCCAAACTGGAGCTCCTACGAGCAGTACTTC.

The rearrangement joins TRBV6-1 to TRBJ1-4, with D possibly matching TRBD1 (6 bases). Trimming stripped 0 bases from V and 8 bases from J, with 13 bases between. The CDR3 consists of 15 residues. From germline, CDR1 is MNHNS and CDR2 SASEGT. CDR3 amino acids: CASSEAGGLWEKLFF. CDR3 sequence (DNA): TGTGCCAGCAGTGAAGCAGGGGGGTTGTGGGAAAAACTGTTTTTT.

This clone was found once. The rearrangement uses TRBV9 and TRBJ2-3, with D perhaps TRBD2 (5 bases). The germline V and J ends were trimmed by 0 bases and 0 bases, with 14 bases remaining between them. Germline V CDR1 and CDR2: SGDLS, YYNGEE. The CDR3 runs 17 residues. CDR3 in amino acids: CASSVGGFVGSTDTQYF. The CDR3 DNA reads as TGTGCCAGCAGCGTAGGAGGGTTCGTGGGGAGCACAGATACGCAGTATTTT.

The chain combines TRBV7-2 with TRBJ2-3, with 12 nucleotides matching TRBD2. Germline V gene data show CDR1 as SGHTA and CDR2 as FQGNSA. Trimming removed 4 bases from V and 2 bases from J; junction bases left unmatched: 7. This CDR3 contains 17 residues. The CDR3 DNA reads TGTGCCAGCAGCTGGAGAGGACTAGCGGGAAACACAGATACGCAGTATTTT. This sequence encodes CASSWRGLAGNTDTQYF.

The genes are TRBV15 and TRBJ1-2, with TRBD1 identical over 7 bases. Germline CDR1 and CDR2: LNHNV and YYDKDF (reference sequence). This CDR3 region has 15 residues. With 9 bases clipped from V and 0 bases from J, the junction kept 10 bases outside the gene matches. The CDR3 region has the DNA TGTGCCACTAGGGACAGTTTAAGTTCTAACTATGGCTACACCTTC. Protein sequence: CATRDSLSSNYGYTF.

The chain carries TRBV19 and TRBJ1-1; 9 bases are shared with TRBD1. The CDR3 has 13 residues. Unmatched junction bases numbered 3, after V lost 6 bases and J lost 4 bases. Germline assignment: CDR1 LNHDA and CDR2 SQIVND (reference sequence). CDR3 sequence reads: CASRTTGGTEAFF. The CDR3 DNA follows: TGTGCCAGTAGGACGACAGGGGGCACTGAAGCTTTCTTT.

CDR3 nucleotides: TGTGCCAGCAGAACTCTCCGGGGGGACCGCGGCCGTGAGCAGTTCTTC. Protein product: CASRTLRGDRGREQFF. The chain combines TRBV11-2 with TRBJ2-1; 7 nucleotides align to TRBD2. The germline gives CDR1 SGHAT, CDR2 FQNNGV. V shed 6 bases, J shed 9 bases, and the junction held 17 bases outside the gene matches. The CDR3 sequence is 16 residues long.

The chain links TRBV7-9 to TRBJ2-7; D is perhaps TRBD1 or TRBD2 (6 bases each). The CDR3 runs 13 residues. The germline V gene has CDR1 SEHNR and CDR2 FQNEAQ (reference sequence). The V end was cut by 10 bases, the J end by 3 bases, with 16 bases between. In nucleotides, the CDR3 is TGTGCCATAGCGGACAGCCGACACTACGAGCAGTACTTC. Protein: CAIADSRHYEQYF.

The rearrangement links TRBV9 to TRBJ1-2, with D perhaps TRBD1 (5 bases). Trimming stripped 0 bases from V and 5 bases from J, with 11 bases between. Per germline, CDR1 SGDLS and CDR2 YYNGEE. The CDR3 is 14 residues long. CDR3 sequence: CASSVGGGGYGYTF. The CDR3 coding sequence is TGTGCCAGCAGCGTAGGGGGCGGCGGTTATGGCTACACCTTC.